The rows below give T cell receptor beta chains drawn from one sample of a study of response to subunit inactivated influenza vaccine. TCRdb reprocessed the RT-PCR reads with MiXCR, giving one entry per CDR3 protein. The sample lists roughly 170,000 distinct CDR3 sequences, about 9.3% occurring once. Sequencing was performed on non-naive T cells sorted from PBMCs, taken on the day of vaccination. These receptors all stem from a man aged 45 to 65 who received an inactivated influenza vaccine. The CDR3 runs from the conserved cysteine through the conserved F or W. D genes are given only for firm matches. Part of the rows lack a size; the others show once, few, many or a class for expanded clones.

D gene: TRBD2; clone size: -; J gene: TRBJ2-1; V gene: TRBV6-1; CDR3 protein: CASSVAGANNEQFF; CDR3 DNA: TGTGCCAGCAGCGTAGCGGGAGCGAACAATGAGCAGTTCTTC
D gene: -; clone size: -; J gene: TRBJ2-7; V gene: TRBV5-8; CDR3 protein: CASSLVSAHEQYF; CDR3 DNA: TGTGCCAGCAGCTTGGTATCCGCCCACGAGCAGTACTTC
D gene: -; clone size: few; J gene: TRBJ1-5; V gene: TRBV28; CDR3 protein: CASSSGRRLYSNQPQHF; CDR3 DNA: TGTGCCAGCAGTTCGGGTCGCCGACTATATAGCAATCAGCCCCAGCATTTT
D gene: TRBD2; clone size: few; J gene: TRBJ2-7; V gene: TRBV6-1; CDR3 protein: CASRGTSGRNYEQYF; CDR3 DNA: TGTGCCAGCAGGGGGACTAGCGGGAGGAACTACGAGCAGTACTTC
D gene: -; clone size: few; J gene: TRBJ2-1; V gene: TRBV24-1; CDR3 protein: CATSDSGGRTPAIEQFF; CDR3 DNA: TGTGCCACCAGTGATTCCGGGGGCAGAACCCCCGCAATTGAGCAGTTCTTC
D gene: -; clone size: many; J gene: TRBJ2-2; V gene: TRBV11-2; CDR3 protein: CASSLVRGSGVTGELFF; CDR3 DNA: TGTGCCAGCAGCCTCGTAAGGGGGAGCGGGGTCACCGGGGAGCTGTTTTTT
D gene: -; clone size: many; J gene: TRBJ1-3; V gene: TRBV5-1; CDR3 protein: CASSVDRSGNTIYF; CDR3 DNA: TGCGCCAGCAGCGTTGACCGCTCTGGAAACACCATATATTTT
D gene: -; clone size: many; J gene: TRBJ1-6; V gene: TRBV7-2; CDR3 protein: CASSLGMSNSPLHF; CDR3 DNA: TGTGCCAGCAGCTTAGGCATGTCTAATTCACCCCTCCACTTT
D gene: TRBD2; clone size: few; J gene: TRBJ2-5; V gene: TRBV2; CDR3 protein: CASSEGAGGAEAQYF; CDR3 DNA: TGTGCCAGCAGTGAGGGCGCGGGAGGGGCGGAGGCCCAGTACTTC
D gene: TRBD1; clone size: -; J gene: TRBJ2-5; V gene: TRBV20-1; CDR3 protein: CSARRDRGPETQYF; CDR3 DNA: TGCAGTGCTAGGAGGGACAGGGGGCCGGAGACCCAGTACTTC
D gene: -; clone size: -; J gene: TRBJ2-7; V gene: TRBV4-1; CDR3 protein: CASSQGSQDPYEQYF; CDR3 DNA: TGCGCCAGCAGCCAAGGGTCCCAGGACCCCTACGAGCAGTACTTC
D gene: TRBD1; clone size: few; J gene: TRBJ1-4; V gene: TRBV28; CDR3 protein: CASREGQGRVKLFF; CDR3 DNA: TGTGCCAGCAGGGAAGGACAGGGGAGAGTAAAACTGTTTTTT
D gene: TRBD1; clone size: few; J gene: TRBJ1-2; V gene: TRBV29-1; CDR3 protein: CSVQAGGAYGYTF; CDR3 DNA: TGCAGCGTTCAGGCAGGGGGCGCCTATGGCTACACCTTC
D gene: TRBD2; clone size: many; J gene: TRBJ2-1; V gene: TRBV5-1; CDR3 protein: CASSLGTSGGYNEQFF; CDR3 DNA: TGCGCCAGCAGCTTGGGGACTAGCGGGGGCTACAATGAGCAGTTCTTC
D gene: TRBD2; clone size: many; J gene: TRBJ2-2; V gene: TRBV18; CDR3 protein: CASSAGTRATGELFF; CDR3 DNA: TGTGCCAGCAGCGCCGGGACTAGAGCCACCGGGGAGCTGTTTTTT
D gene: -; clone size: -; J gene: TRBJ2-5; V gene: TRBV24-1; CDR3 protein: CATSENGNQETQYF; CDR3 DNA: TGTGCCACCAGTGAAAACGGGAACCAAGAGACCCAGTACTTC
D gene: TRBD2; clone size: -; J gene: TRBJ2-7; V gene: TRBV9; CDR3 protein: CASSQWGLGEQYF; CDR3 DNA: TGTGCCAGCAGCCAATGGGGACTAGGCGAGCAGTACTTC
D gene: -; clone size: few; J gene: TRBJ1-5; V gene: TRBV20-1; CDR3 protein: CSARPPADQPQHF; CDR3 DNA: TGCAGTGCCCGTCCCCCGGCGGATCAGCCCCAGCATTTT
D gene: TRBD2; clone size: -; J gene: TRBJ2-2; V gene: TRBV4-3; CDR3 protein: CASSQEWFSGITGELFF; CDR3 DNA: TGCGCCAGCAGCCAAGAGTGGTTTAGCGGGATAACCGGGGAGCTGTTTTTT
D gene: -; clone size: -; J gene: TRBJ2-7; V gene: TRBV20-1; CDR3 protein: CSATGTLYEQYF; CDR3 DNA: TGCAGTGCTACCGGGACCCTCTACGAGCAGTACTTC
D gene: TRBD2; clone size: medium-sized; J gene: TRBJ2-2; V gene: TRBV28; CDR3 protein: CASSFSGGASGELFF; CDR3 DNA: TGTGCCAGCAGTTTTAGCGGGGGGGCCTCCGGGGAGCTGTTTTTT
D gene: TRBD1; clone size: few; J gene: TRBJ1-2; V gene: TRBV6-5; CDR3 protein: CASSYLGTARTNYGYTF; CDR3 DNA: TGTGCCAGCAGTTACCTCGGGACAGCAAGAACTAACTATGGCTACACCTTC
D gene: -; clone size: few; J gene: TRBJ1-1; V gene: TRBV7-2; CDR3 protein: CASSPALLNTEAFF; CDR3 DNA: TGTGCCAGCAGTCCGGCATTATTGAACACTGAAGCTTTCTTT
D gene: -; clone size: medium-sized; J gene: TRBJ2-3; V gene: TRBV10-3; CDR3 protein: CAIRDPGTNTDTQYF; CDR3 DNA: TGTGCCATCAGAGATCCAGGGACCAACACAGATACGCAGTATTTT
D gene: -; clone size: few; J gene: TRBJ2-7; V gene: TRBV2; CDR3 protein: CASSEGLVSSYEQYF; CDR3 DNA: TGTGCCAGCAGTGAAGGGCTAGTGAGCTCCTACGAGCAGTACTTC
D gene: TRBD1; clone size: -; J gene: TRBJ1-1; V gene: TRBV19; CDR3 protein: CASSRTGAVYTEAFF; CDR3 DNA: TGTGCCAGTAGCCGGACAGGGGCTGTGTACACTGAAGCTTTCTTT
D gene: TRBD1; clone size: many; J gene: TRBJ2-3; V gene: TRBV24-1; CDR3 protein: CATSDSPGTGSDTQYF; CDR3 DNA: TGTGCCACCAGTGATTCCCCCGGGACAGGTTCAGATACGCAGTATTTT
D gene: TRBD1; clone size: few; J gene: TRBJ2-1; V gene: TRBV4-3; CDR3 protein: CASSHETTGTGDNEQFF; CDR3 DNA: TGCGCCAGCAGCCACGAAACAACCGGGACAGGGGACAATGAGCAGTTCTTC
D gene: -; clone size: few; J gene: TRBJ1-6; V gene: TRBV9; CDR3 protein: CASSGARGNSPLHF; CDR3 DNA: TGTGCCAGCAGCGGAGCTAGGGGGAATTCACCCCTCCACTTT
D gene: -; clone size: few; J gene: TRBJ2-2; V gene: TRBV6-2/TRBV6-3; CDR3 protein: CASSYHTGELFF; CDR3 DNA: TGTGCCAGCAGTTATCACACCGGGGAGCTGTTTTTT
D gene: -; clone size: -; J gene: TRBJ1-5; V gene: TRBV6-2/TRBV6-3; CDR3 protein: CASSYLGTAKHF; CDR3 DNA: TGTGCCAGCAGTTACCTAGGGACGGCCAAGCATTTT
D gene: -; clone size: few; J gene: TRBJ2-3; V gene: TRBV28; CDR3 protein: CASSRATGSTDTQYF; CDR3 DNA: TGTGCCAGCTCCCGCGCTACGGGGAGCACAGATACGCAGTATTTT
D gene: -; clone size: few; J gene: TRBJ2-1; V gene: TRBV4-3; CDR3 protein: CASSQGLEGRGEQFF; CDR3 DNA: TGCGCCAGCAGCCAAGGTCTAGAAGGGCGTGGTGAGCAGTTCTTC
D gene: TRBD1; clone size: -; J gene: TRBJ1-5; V gene: TRBV20-1; CDR3 protein: CSAKTGGAIGQPQHF; CDR3 DNA: TGCAGTGCCAAAACAGGGGGCGCAATTGGTCAGCCCCAGCATTTT
D gene: TRBD2; clone size: many; J gene: TRBJ2-1; V gene: TRBV28; CDR3 protein: CASSHGSGLAGYGPYNEQFF; CDR3 DNA: TGTGCCAGCAGCCATGGGTCGGGACTAGCGGGATACGGGCCCTACAATGAGCAGTTCTTC
D gene: -; clone size: -; J gene: TRBJ2-2; V gene: TRBV5-6; CDR3 protein: CASRRTGSNTGELFF; CDR3 DNA: TGTGCCAGCAGAAGGACCGGTTCGAACACCGGGGAGCTGTTTTTT
D gene: -; clone size: many; J gene: TRBJ2-7; V gene: TRBV3-1; CDR3 protein: CASSQRVKGLEQYF; CDR3 DNA: TGTGCCAGCAGCCAACGAGTGAAGGGGCTCGAGCAGTACTTC
D gene: -; clone size: many; J gene: TRBJ2-3; V gene: TRBV20-1; CDR3 protein: CSAKRAEPSTDTQYF; CDR3 DNA: TGCAGTGCTAAGCGGGCCGAGCCAAGCACAGATACGCAGTATTTT
D gene: TRBD1; clone size: many; J gene: TRBJ2-1; V gene: TRBV29-1; CDR3 protein: CSVEGTGGAEQFF; CDR3 DNA: TGCAGCGTTGAGGGGACAGGGGGCGCCGAGCAGTTCTTC
D gene: -; clone size: -; J gene: TRBJ2-7; V gene: TRBV6-5; CDR3 protein: CASSYVKGSTYEQYF; CDR3 DNA: TGTGCCAGCAGTTACGTGAAGGGCTCAACCTACGAGCAGTACTTC
D gene: -; clone size: -; J gene: TRBJ1-2; V gene: TRBV20-1; CDR3 protein: CSAREGGAGYTF; CDR3 DNA: TGCAGTGCTAGAGAGGGGGGAGCCGGCTACACCTTC
D gene: TRBD2; clone size: many; J gene: TRBJ2-3; V gene: TRBV10-3; CDR3 protein: CAISESSSGGADTQYF; CDR3 DNA: TGTGCCATCAGTGAGTCGTCTAGCGGGGGGGCAGATACGCAGTATTTT
D gene: -; clone size: many; J gene: TRBJ2-1; V gene: TRBV24-1; CDR3 protein: CATSDPGNLDNEQFF; CDR3 DNA: TGTGCCACCAGTGACCCTGGGAACTTAGACAATGAGCAGTTCTTC
D gene: TRBD1; clone size: few; J gene: TRBJ1-2; V gene: TRBV29-1; CDR3 protein: CSVEDPWVQGNSRRTQWGYTF; CDR3 DNA: TGCAGCGTTGAAGATCCGTGGGTACAGGGGAACTCTCGCCGCACGCAATGGGGCTACACCTTC
D gene: -; clone size: -; J gene: TRBJ2-5; V gene: TRBV10-3; CDR3 protein: CAISESVRTAGLETQYF; CDR3 DNA: TGTGCCATCAGTGAGTCGGTGAGGACAGCTGGCTTGGAGACCCAGTACTTC
D gene: -; clone size: -; J gene: TRBJ1-6; V gene: TRBV28; CDR3 protein: CASSLNQGINSPLHF; CDR3 DNA: TGTGCCAGCAGTTTAAATCAGGGGATCAATTCACCCCTCCACTTT
D gene: -; clone size: few; J gene: TRBJ2-1; V gene: TRBV6-1; CDR3 protein: CASSKVNQGEQFF; CDR3 DNA: TGTGCCAGCAGTAAAGTCAACCAGGGTGAGCAGTTCTTC
D gene: -; clone size: few; J gene: TRBJ2-2; V gene: TRBV9; CDR3 protein: CASSVAKRQSGTGELFF; CDR3 DNA: TGTGCCAGCAGCGTAGCAAAGCGCCAATCGGGAACCGGGGAGCTGTTTTTT
D gene: TRBD2; clone size: many; J gene: TRBJ2-1; V gene: TRBV7-9; CDR3 protein: CASSLALAGNEQFF; CDR3 DNA: TGTGCCAGCAGCTTAGCCCTAGCGGGCAATGAGCAGTTCTTC
D gene: TRBD1; clone size: -; J gene: TRBJ1-1; V gene: TRBV27; CDR3 protein: CASSLEGGGTEAFF; CDR3 DNA: TGTGCCAGCAGTTTGGAAGGGGGCGGCACTGAAGCTTTCTTT
D gene: -; clone size: -; J gene: TRBJ2-5; V gene: TRBV7-2; CDR3 protein: CASSRRTLGSETQYF; CDR3 DNA: TGTGCCAGCAGCCGGCGGACGCTTGGGTCAGAGACCCAGTACTTC
D gene: -; clone size: many; J gene: TRBJ1-1; V gene: TRBV5-1; CDR3 protein: CASSLTAVNTEAFF; CDR3 DNA: TGCGCCAGCAGCTTGACAGCAGTGAACACTGAAGCTTTCTTT
D gene: -; clone size: many; J gene: TRBJ1-3; V gene: TRBV4-3; CDR3 protein: CASSPSPAGSSGNTIYF; CDR3 DNA: TGCGCCAGCAGCCCATCCCCGGCGGGGAGCTCTGGAAACACCATATATTTT
D gene: -; clone size: few; J gene: TRBJ2-5; V gene: TRBV5-6; CDR3 protein: CASSLLAGKGETQYF; CDR3 DNA: TGTGCCAGCAGCTTGCTCGCGGGGAAGGGGGAGACCCAGTACTTC
D gene: -; clone size: many; J gene: TRBJ2-5; V gene: TRBV3-1; CDR3 protein: CASSQVLGWTETQYF; CDR3 DNA: TGTGCCAGCAGCCAAGTTCTGGGGTGGACAGAGACCCAGTACTTC
D gene: -; clone size: few; J gene: TRBJ2-3; V gene: TRBV9; CDR3 protein: CASSPRQESSTDTQYF; CDR3 DNA: TGTGCCAGCAGCCCAAGGCAGGAGTCAAGCACAGATACGCAGTATTTT
D gene: -; clone size: -; J gene: TRBJ1-4; V gene: TRBV3-1; CDR3 protein: CASSQNEKLFF; CDR3 DNA: TGTGCCAGCAGCCAGAATGAAAAACTGTTTTTT